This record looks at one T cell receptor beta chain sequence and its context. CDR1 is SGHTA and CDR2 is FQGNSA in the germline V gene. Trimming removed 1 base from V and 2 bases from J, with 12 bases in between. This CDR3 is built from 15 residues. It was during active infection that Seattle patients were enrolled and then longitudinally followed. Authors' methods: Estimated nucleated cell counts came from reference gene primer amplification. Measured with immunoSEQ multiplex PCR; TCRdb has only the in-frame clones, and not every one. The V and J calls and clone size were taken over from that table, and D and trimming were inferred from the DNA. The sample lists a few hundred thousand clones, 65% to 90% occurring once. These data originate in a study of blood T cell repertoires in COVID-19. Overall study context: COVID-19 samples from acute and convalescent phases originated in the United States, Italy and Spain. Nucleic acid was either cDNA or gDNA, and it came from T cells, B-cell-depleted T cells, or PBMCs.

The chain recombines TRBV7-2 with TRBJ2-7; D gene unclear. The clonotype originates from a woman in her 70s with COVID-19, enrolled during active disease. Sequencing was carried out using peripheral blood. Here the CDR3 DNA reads TGTGCCAGCAGCTTAGTCGACACGAACCCCTACGAGCAGTACTTC. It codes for CASSLVDTNPYEQYF. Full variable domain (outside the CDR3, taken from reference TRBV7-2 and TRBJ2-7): GAGVSQSPSNKVTEKGKDVELRCDPISGHTALYWYRQSLGQGLEFLIYFQGNSAPDKSGLPSDRFSAERTGGSVSTLTIQRTQQEDSAVYLCASSLVDTNPYEQYFGPGTRLTVT.